This T cell receptor (beta chain) is from a study of blood T cell repertoires in COVID-19 (dated by TCRdb to about 2020). Study-wide context: The collaborator samples originated in the United States, Italy and Spain and spanned the acute and convalescent phases of COVID-19. The prospective study material was composed of cDNA or gDNA derived from T cells, B-cell-depleted T cells, or PBMCs. Subjects who had been exposed to COVID-19, were actively infected with it, or had recovered from it provided the deeply sampled blood TCRbeta repertoires that made up the dataset. A freely available public database, intended as a resource for researchers studying the immune response to SARS-CoV-2, is where the repertoires were released. Samples were obtained from the ongoing ImmuneRACE study (first 160 participants) and from some 1,300 subjects provided by 6 global collaborators. Nearly every sample came with metadata listing a de-identified subject ID, COVID-19 status, age in years and sex. Where available, HLA class I and class II types were taken from metadata supplied by the sample provider and were not determined by assay-based typing. The study at large found these results: Clinical and demographic metadata were provided uncurated, with the amount varying by source and participant.

TCRbeta CDR3 regions were amplified from genomic DNA by means of the immunoSEQ Assay, a bias-controlled multiplex PCR. In the paper's pipeline: The number of nucleated cells in each sample was estimated by amplification of reference gene primers within the assay. To quantify the absolute abundance of each unique TCRbeta CDR3 rearrangement, sequence reads were collapsed and filtered. For each sample, productive Simpson clonality was calculated as the square root of Simpson's diversity index over productive rearrangements. In its TCRdb copy, this immuneACCESS table keeps in-frame sequences only and misses some clones. Where compared with another copy, unresolved V genes explain less than half of these, and the others have no known cause. From that table come the V and J calls and clone size; the DNA was used to work out D and trimming. This sample comprises about 300,000 clones, over 75% of them detected only once. Under 2.5% of the sample comes from the top ten.

Worth noting for this clone: What this receptor recognizes is not known. Base qualities are not provided; no much larger clone lies one nucleotide away.

Participants in the prospective study were aged about 18 to 95 years, lived in under 30 United States geographic areas, and enrolled through a virtual design. Cohort assignment in the prospective study relied on participant-reported clinical history from a screening survey and a study questionnaire. For ImmuneRACE Cohort 3, a participant was defined as recovered based on two consecutive negative NP/OP PCR tests, clearance by a healthcare professional, or resolution of symptoms. Mobile phlebotomists in the prospective study collected whole blood, serum and a nasopharyngeal or oropharyngeal swab from every participant. Prospective study participants could optionally give additional blood draws and questionnaires over a roughly two-month period. Before DNA extraction, prospective study blood samples were shipped either frozen or at room temperature. Including cysteine and phenylalanine, the CDR3 has 17 amino acids. The DNA shown is the 51-base CDR3, in frame from base 1. Here V drops 4 bases and J drops 5 bases, and the junction holds 12 bases not matched to any gene. The germline V gene supplies CDR1 MNHNS and CDR2 SASEGT.

The source of this sequence is a man younger than 40 who had recovered from COVID-19. Sequencing used PBMCs or T cells enriched from blood (not recorded which). The chain is assembled from TRBV6-1 and TRBJ2-4; the junction holds 9 bases that match TRBD1. The sequence in DNA is TGTGCCAGCAGTGGGGGACAGGGAGATACGTTCCAAAACATTCAGTACTTC. Its coded protein is CASSGGQGDTFQNIQYF.